These 14 T cell receptor beta chains share one sample of origin, sequenced in a study of blood T cell repertoires in COVID-19 (dated by TCRdb to 2020 to 2022). The method was the immunoSEQ multiplex PCR assay. TCRdb took over this immuneACCESS table, retaining in-frame rearrangements with V and J assigned. Such tables are incomplete; in checked studies, under half of the missing clones stem from an unresolved V gene, and the remainder is unexplained. Within this sample are roughly 200,000 clones, with about nine tenths of them counted one time only. Of the sample, over 1% falls within the top ten clones. The source material was PBMCs or T cells enriched from blood (not recorded which). All receptors derive from a man aged 30 to 39 who had recovered from COVID-19.

The chain links TRBV5-1 to TRBJ1-4; a weak D match, TRBD1 (6 bases). CDR1 is SGHRS, CDR2 YFSETQ, per germline. CDR3 length: 16 residues. The V and J ends lost 3 bases and 6 bases respectively, with 18 bases between them. CDR3 amino acids: CASSWGYRARDEKLFF. The CDR3 coding sequence is TGCGCCAGCAGCTGGGGATACAGGGCTCGGGATGAAAAACTGTTTTTT.

The gene calls are TRBV6-2 or TRBV6-3 and TRBJ1-1; 8 bases align to TRBD1. V shed 3 bases, J shed 2 bases, and the junction held 11 bases outside the gene matches. Germline V CDR1 and CDR2: MNHEY, SVGEGT. This CDR3 contains 17 residues. The CDR3 sequence: CASSYTSGTGPNTEAFF. DNA for the CDR3: TGTGCCAGCAGTTATACCTCCGGGACAGGACCTAACACTGAAGCTTTCTTT.

The V and J genes are TRBV7-2 and TRBJ1-3, with 7 bases aligning to TRBD1. Germline-derived CDR1 and CDR2 are SGHTA and FQGNSA. CDR3 length: 14 amino acids. V gave up 6 bases and J gave up 0 bases; unmatched junction bases: 2. The CDR3 here is CASRRDSSGNTIYF. CDR3 nucleotide sequence: TGTGCCAGCAGGCGGGACAGCTCTGGAAACACCATATATTTT. Combining the CDR3 with reference TRBV7-2 and TRBJ1-3 gives the whole variable domain GAGVSQSPSNKVTEKGKDVELRCDPISGHTALYWYRQSLGQGLEFLIYFQGNSAPDKSGLPSDRFSAERTGGSVSTLTIQRTQQEDSAVYLCASRRDSSGNTIYFGEGSWLTVV.

The V gene is TRBV27, the J gene TRBJ2-1; D perhaps matches TRBD2 (5 bases). This CDR3 has 14 residues. Germline CDR1 MNHEY, CDR2 SMNVEV (reference sequence). V lost 4 bases, J lost 2 bases, and 9 bases lay in between. Here the CDR3 reads CASSSGGTYNEQFF. The CDR3 DNA reads TGTGCCAGCAGTTCAGGAGGTACCTACAATGAGCAGTTCTTC.

This chain connects TRBV6-6 to TRBJ2-3; TRBD1 matches 9 bases. CDR1 and CDR2 (germline): MNHNY, SVGAGI (reference sequence). The CDR3 has 16 residues. V lost 6 bases to trimming and J lost 5 bases; unmatched junction nucleotides: 12. CDR3 sequence (DNA): TGTGCCAGCAGCGAGACCCAAAACAGGGGGCTAGATACGCAGTATTTT. This codes for CASSETQNRGLDTQYF.

V is TRBV15 and J is TRBJ2-5, with a weak D call TRBD2 (5 bases). The ends were cut back, 0 bases at V and 3 bases at J, with 11 bases in the middle. Germline V gene data show CDR1 as LNHNV and CDR2 as YYDKDF (reference sequence). The CDR3 spans 15 residues. The CDR3, as DNA: TGTGCCACCAGCAGAGATGGTTCGGGGAAAGAGACCCAGTACTTC. Protein sequence: CATSRDGSGKETQYF. Combining the CDR3 with reference TRBV15 and TRBJ2-5 gives the whole variable domain DAMVIQNPRYQVTQFGKPVTLSCSQTLNHNVMYWYQQKSSQAPKLLFHYYDKDFNNEADTPDNFQSRRPNTSFCFLDIRSPGLGDTAMYLCATSRDGSGKETQYFGPGTRLLVL.

This clone was detected a few times. The rearrangement uses TRBV29-1 and TRBJ1-2; 7 nucleotides agree with TRBD1. CDR3 size: 13 residues. V was pared by 4 bases and J by 7 bases, with 9 bases of the junction left unmatched. Germline assignment: CDR1 SQVTM and CDR2 ANQGSEA. CDR3 bases: TGCAGCGTTGGATATCAGGGGGTCGGTGGCTACACCTTC. It specifies CSVGYQGVGGYTF.

The chain has TRBV15 and TRBJ2-3; D unclear. V lost 0 bases and J lost 2, with 9 bases in between. The length of the CDR3 is 15 residues. The V gene's germline CDR1 is LNHNV and CDR2 YYDKDF (reference sequence). CDR3 nucleotides: TGTGCCACCAGCAGAGATCCCGTCTCCACAGATACGCAGTATTTT. As protein: CATSRDPVSTDTQYF.

CDR3 nucleotide sequence: TGTGCCAGCAGTGACCCAGGGTACTACTACGAGCAGTACTTC. Amino acid sequence: CASSDPGYYYEQYF. This rearrangement joins TRBV25-1 to TRBJ2-7; a weak D match, TRBD1 (5 bases). Germline-derived CDR1 and CDR2 are MGHDK and SYGVNS. The CDR3 length is 14 residues. Deletions cut 3 bases from V and 3 bases from J, with 12 bases between.

The genes are TRBV30 and TRBJ1-1; possibly TRBD1 for D (6 bases). The ends were cut back, 2 bases at V and 4 bases at J, with 17 bases in the middle. The CDR3 spans 15 residues. In germline, CDR1 is GTSNPN, CDR2 SVGIG (reference sequence). CDR3 protein: CAWSRTAGGLTEAFF. The CDR3 bases are TGTGCCTGGAGTAGGACAGCCGGAGGACTCACTGAAGCTTTCTTT. Full variable domain (outside the CDR3, taken from reference TRBV30 and TRBJ1-1): SQTIHQWPATLVQPVGSPLSLECTVEGTSNPNLYWYRQAAGRGLQLLFYSVGIGQISSEVPQNLSASRPQDRQFILSSKKLLLSDSGFYLCAWSRTAGGLTEAFFGQGTRLTVV.

This chain links TRBV27 with TRBJ1-1; 8 bases line up with TRBD1. The CDR3 has 16 residues. With 11 bases clipped from V and 1 base from J, the junction kept 15 bases outside the gene matches. From germline, CDR1 is MNHEY and CDR2 SMNVEV (reference sequence). This chain's CDR3 is CAYTAGGPTGNTEAFF. The CDR3 DNA reads TGTGCCTATACTGCAGGGGGCCCCACAGGGAACACTGAAGCTTTCTTT.

The gene calls are TRBV6-5 and TRBJ1-3; a weak D match, TRBD1 (5 bases). With 4 bases removed from V and 7 bases from J, the gap between germline ends came to 14 bases. The germline V gene encodes CDR1 MNHEY and CDR2 SVGAGI. CDR3 size: 14 residues. The CDR3 region has the DNA TGTGCCAGCAGTTCCCCAGGGACTTCGAACACCATATATTTT. It specifies CASSSPGTSNTIYF.

The V call is TRBV4-2, the J call TRBJ2-1, with 7 bases identical to TRBD2. V was pared by 4 bases and J by 3 bases, with 9 bases of the junction left unmatched. Germline assignment: CDR1 LGHNA and CDR2 YNFKEQ. The CDR3 is made up of 16 amino acids. In DNA, the CDR3 is TGTGCCAGCAGCCTCCTGGGGCGGGAGAACTACAATGAGCAGTTCTTC. Residues: CASSLLGRENYNEQFF.

The chain combines TRBV2 with TRBJ2-2; 7 nucleotides line up with TRBD2. Germline V gene sequence: CDR1 SNHLY, CDR2 FYNNEI. With 2 bases clipped from V and 4 bases from J, the junction kept 7 bases outside the gene matches. The CDR3 length is 16 residues. The CDR3 protein is CASSEIPLASTGELFF. The CDR3 bases are TGTGCCAGCAGTGAAATCCCACTAGCGAGCACCGGGGAGCTGTTTTTT.